The 8 T cell receptor beta chains in this list originate from one sample, sequenced in a study of vaccination and CD4 T cells after COVID-19. With the Oncomine TCR Beta short-read assay, DNA from cultured CD4+ T cells was sequenced. TCRdb reanalysed the PCR reads using MiXCR and keeps one entry per CDR3 protein. Of about 20,000 distinct CDR3 sequences in the sample, 45% to 70% are singletons; the top ten hold about 15%. Antigens of these TCRs are unknown. Treatment here: roughly 10-day PBMC culture with coronavirus spike peptide pools or control peptides (ViraFEST assay). Sequenced sample: CD4+ T cells from blood, cultured in vitro. The receptors stem from a human donor who had recovered from COVID-19.

This clonotype has only a few counts. V is TRBV6-1 and J is TRBJ1-1, with no clear D. V lost 7 bases to trimming and J lost 2 bases, with 14 bases between them. The CDR3 extends over 14 amino acids. Germline CDR1 and CDR2: MNHNS and SASEGT. Here the CDR3 DNA reads TGTGCCAGCACCCGAGTCCCGAGAAACACTGAAGCTTTCTTT. Translated, it gives CASTRVPRNTEAFF.

The rearrangement uses TRBV19 and TRBJ2-5; 8 positions agree with TRBD1. The germline CDR1 and CDR2 sequences are LNHDA and SQIVND (reference sequence). The CDR3 has 15 amino acids. The junction had 5 bases not matched to a gene; V was cut back by 5 bases and J by 0 bases. The DNA of the CDR3 is TGTGCCAGTAGTCGTGACAGGGGCCACCAAGAGACCCAGTACTTC. This encodes CASSRDRGHQETQYF.

The gene calls are TRBV12-3 or TRBV12-4 and TRBJ2-3, with D uncertain. Deletions cut 3 bases from V and 3 bases from J, with 10 bases between. The CDR3 contains 14 residues. CDR3: CASSLDLSTDTQYF. The CDR3 DNA follows: TGTGCCAGCAGTTTGGACCTCTCTACAGATACGCAGTATTTT.

This clonotype was found a few times. The V and J genes are TRBV2 and TRBJ1-5; D not certain. This CDR3 spans 15 amino acids. Germline V gene sequence: CDR1 SNHLY, CDR2 FYNNEI. V lost 4 bases and J 0 bases, leaving 10 bases between the germline ends. The CDR3 loop is CASSVEGLSNQPQHF. As DNA, the CDR3 is TGTGCCAGCAGTGTGGAAGGGCTTAGCAATCAGCCCCAGCATTTT. The whole variable domain, remainder taken from reference TRBV2 and TRBJ1-5, is EPEVTQTPSHQVTQMGQEVILRCVPISNHLYFYWYRQILGQKVEFLVSFYNNEISEKSEIFDDQFSVERPDGSNFTLKIRSTKLEDSAMYFCASSVEGLSNQPQHFGDGTRLSIL.

This chain uses TRBV6-2 or TRBV6-3 with TRBJ1-2; a possible D gene is TRBD1 (5 bases). This CDR3 contains 15 residues. Deletions cut 8 bases from V and 2 bases from J, with 18 bases between. Germline lookup yields CDR1 MNHEY and CDR2 SVGEGT. The CDR3 is CASCRRDRQNYGYTF. Written as DNA, the CDR3 is TGTGCCAGCTGTCGCCGGGACCGCCAAAACTATGGCTACACCTTC.

The chain links TRBV5-4 to TRBJ2-3; D may be TRBD2 (6 bases). CDR1 is SGHNT and CDR2 is YYREEE in the germline V gene (reference sequence). The V gene lost 3 bases and the J gene lost 2 bases, with 10 bases spanning the gap. The CDR3 runs to 14 residues. The CDR3, as DNA: TGTGCCAGCAGCTGGGACTTTTCCACAGATACGCAGTATTTT. Protein: CASSWDFSTDTQYF.

The CDR3 DNA reads as TGCGCCAGCAGCCAAGGGCTCCGGGGGGCGGGGGAGACCCAGTACTTC. Its translation is CASSQGLRGAGETQYF. The chain uses TRBV4-3 and TRBJ2-5; possible D gene TRBD2, 7 bases. The CDR3 sequence is 16 residues long. CDR1 LGHNA and CDR2 YSLEER come from the germline V gene. V lost 1 base and J 5 bases, leaving 17 bases between the germline ends.

This clonotype was counted a few times. J is TRBJ1-1 and V is TRBV7-2; D not resolved. With 1 base removed from V and 5 bases from J, the gap between germline ends came to 11 bases. Germline assignment: CDR1 SGHTA and CDR2 FQGNSA. The CDR3 is 14 amino acids. The DNA of the CDR3 is TGTGCCAGCAGCTTAGTCCATAGGGAAACTGAAGCTTTCTTT. Its protein is CASSLVHRETEAFF.